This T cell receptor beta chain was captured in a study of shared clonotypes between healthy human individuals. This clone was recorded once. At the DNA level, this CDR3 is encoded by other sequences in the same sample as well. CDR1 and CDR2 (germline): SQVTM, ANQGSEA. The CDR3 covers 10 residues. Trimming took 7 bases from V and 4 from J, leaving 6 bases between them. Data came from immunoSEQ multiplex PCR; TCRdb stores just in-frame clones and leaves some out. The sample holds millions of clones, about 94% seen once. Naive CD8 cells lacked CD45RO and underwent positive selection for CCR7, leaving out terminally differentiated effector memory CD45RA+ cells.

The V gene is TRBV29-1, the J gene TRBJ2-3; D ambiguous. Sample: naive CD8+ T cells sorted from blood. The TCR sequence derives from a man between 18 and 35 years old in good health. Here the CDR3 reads CSALADTQYF. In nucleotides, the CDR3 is TGCAGCGCCCTGGCAGATACGCAGTATTTT.